Listed below are T cell receptor beta chains from one sample, sequenced in a study of radiotherapy plus CTLA-4 blockade in lung cancer. Repertoires were generated with immunoSEQ multiplex PCR, while TCRdb's copy carries only in-frame clones and drops some. The data hold some 50,000 clones, with 84% observed a single time. The sample consisted of peripheral blood, taken from a patient treated with radiotherapy plus ipilimumab. Receptors originate from a human donor with non-small cell lung cancer whose response to radiotherapy plus ipilimumab could not be evaluated. Each CDR3 is given with its conserved first and last residue. D genes are given only for firm matches. For some rows the clone size is stated as once, few or many, or as a class when expanded; others skip it.

d_call | cdr3_length | j_call | v_call | clone_size | cdr3_aa | cdr3_nt
. | 15 | TRBJ2-2 | TRBV7-2 | . | CASSKPGINTGELFF | TGTGCCAGCAGCAAACCGGGTATAAACACCGGGGAGCTGTTTTTT
TRBD2 | 16 | TRBJ2-1 | TRBV6-1 | once | CASTDRATSGSNEQFF | TGTGCCAGCACTGACAGAGCCACTAGCGGGAGCAATGAGCAGTTCTTC
TRBD2 | 16 | TRBJ2-3 | TRBV4-1 | . | CASSQGPSGRGATQYF | TGCGCCAGCAGCCAAGGGCCTAGCGGGAGAGGGGCTACGCAGTATTTT
TRBD1 | 15 | TRBJ2-7 | TRBV6-4 | . | CASNLRQGDAYEQYF | TGTGCCAGCAATTTAAGACAGGGGGACGCCTACGAGCAGTACTTC
. | 15 | TRBJ1-1 | TRBV4-3 | . | CASSQVLGVNTEAFF | TGCGCCAGCAGCCAAGTATTAGGGGTGAACACTGAAGCTTTCTTT
TRBD1 | 13 | TRBJ2-7 | TRBV2 | once | CASSPGQVYEQYF | TGTGCCAGCAGTCCGGGACAGGTGTACGAGCAGTACTTC
. | 15 | TRBJ2-7 | TRBV5-1 | . | CASSLVPGKAYEQYF | TGCGCCAGCAGCTTGGTTCCAGGGAAGGCCTACGAGCAGTACTTC
TRBD1 | 14 | TRBJ1-2 | TRBV4-3 | . | CASSQGQAGYGYTF | TGCGCCAGCAGCCAGGGACAGGCAGGCTATGGCTACACCTTC
. | 13 | TRBJ1-3 | TRBV5-6 | . | CASSRVSGNTIYF | TGTGCCAGCAGCCGCGTGTCTGGAAACACCATATATTTT
. | 12 | TRBJ2-2 | TRBV18 | . | CASAQGFGELFF | TGTGCCAGCGCCCAGGGTTTCGGGGAGCTGTTTTTT
TRBD1 | 15 | TRBJ2-7 | TRBV11-3 | . | CASSPGQGAGYEQYF | TGTGCCAGCAGTCCGGGACAGGGGGCAGGTTACGAGCAGTACTTC
. | 14 | TRBJ2-1 | TRBV5-1 | . | CASSLGASSNEQFF | TGCGCCAGCAGCTTGGGGGCTAGCAGCAATGAGCAGTTCTTC
. | 14 | TRBJ1-5 | TRBV6-1 | . | CASSPGHGNQPQHF | TGTGCCAGCAGTCCAGGACATGGCAATCAGCCCCAGCATTTT
. | 13 | TRBJ2-5 | TRBV10-3 | . | CAISESEGRTQYF | TGTGCCATCAGTGAGTCGGAGGGGAGGACCCAGTACTTC
TRBD1 | 16 | TRBJ1-1 | TRBV19 | . | CASSPTGGPLNTEAFF | TGTGCCAGTAGTCCCACAGGGGGCCCTCTGAACACTGAAGCTTTCTTT